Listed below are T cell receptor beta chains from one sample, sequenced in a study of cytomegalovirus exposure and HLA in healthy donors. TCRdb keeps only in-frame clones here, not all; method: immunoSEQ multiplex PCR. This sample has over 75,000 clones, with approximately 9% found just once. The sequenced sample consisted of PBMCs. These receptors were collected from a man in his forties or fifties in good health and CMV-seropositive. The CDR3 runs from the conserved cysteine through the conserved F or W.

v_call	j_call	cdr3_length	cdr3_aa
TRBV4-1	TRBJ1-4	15	CASSPADRGREKLFF
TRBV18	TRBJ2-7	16	CASSPSAGGLPLEQYF
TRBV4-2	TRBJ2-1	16	CASSQVGTHSYNEQFF
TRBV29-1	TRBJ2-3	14	CSVLAGGSTDTQYF
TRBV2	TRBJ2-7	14	CASSNRGHTYEQYF
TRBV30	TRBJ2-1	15	CAWSVRGWRVNEQFF
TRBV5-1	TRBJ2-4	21	CASREGVSPIRFDLAKNIQYF
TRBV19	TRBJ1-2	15	CASITLTAGSYGYTF
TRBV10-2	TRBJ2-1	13	CASSERGYNEQFF
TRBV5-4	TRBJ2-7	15	CASSWQTSGSYEQYF
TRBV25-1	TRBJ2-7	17	CASSEVQTGASTYEQYF
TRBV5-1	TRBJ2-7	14	CASSLNPAGDEQYF
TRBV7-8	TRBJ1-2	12	CASSLFGGPATF
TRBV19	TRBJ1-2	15	CASSDRGTALYGYTF
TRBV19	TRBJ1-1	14	CASRHRQGATEAFF
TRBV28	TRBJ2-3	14	CASSSGLATDTQYF
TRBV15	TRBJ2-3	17	CATSRGGASGRADTQYF
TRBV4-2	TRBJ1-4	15	CASSQVQGTNEKLFF
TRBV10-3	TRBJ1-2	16	CAISESTLRIFHGYTF
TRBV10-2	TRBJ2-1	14	CASSGQGEDNEQFF
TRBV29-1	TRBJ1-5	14	CSVALGTGLQPQHF
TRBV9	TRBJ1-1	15	CASSALGQGGTEAFF
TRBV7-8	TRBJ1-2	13	CASSPGRGQGYTF
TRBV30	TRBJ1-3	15	CAWSDWGGPGNTIYF
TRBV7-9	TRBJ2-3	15	CASSLVGGSTDTQYF
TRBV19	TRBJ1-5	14	CASRNPQGGQPQHF
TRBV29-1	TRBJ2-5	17	CSVVTWTSGRYQETQYF
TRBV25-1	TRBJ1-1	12	CASRADNTEAFF
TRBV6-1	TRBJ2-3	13	CARLWGGTDTQYF
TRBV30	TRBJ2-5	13	CAWSVREQETQYF
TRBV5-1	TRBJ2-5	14	CASSLVRGSETQYF
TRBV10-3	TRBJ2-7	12	CATRTGSYEQYF
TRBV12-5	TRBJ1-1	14	CASGWGQGNTEAFF
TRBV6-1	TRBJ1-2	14	CAIHRDRDSDGYTF
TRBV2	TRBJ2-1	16	CASSARGGRTYNEQFF
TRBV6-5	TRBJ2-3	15	CASSYSGGSGNTQYF
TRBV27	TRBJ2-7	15	CASSLSPRVTYEQYF
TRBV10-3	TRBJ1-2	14	CAIRVDRGTYGYTF
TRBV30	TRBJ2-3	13	CAWRGGTALAQYF
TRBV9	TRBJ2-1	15	CASELGAGGYNEQFF
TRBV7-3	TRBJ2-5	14	CASSSTRSQETQYF
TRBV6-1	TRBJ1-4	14	CASSLGGESEKLFF
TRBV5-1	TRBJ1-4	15	CASSLGQGRNEKLFF
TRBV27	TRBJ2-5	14	CASSWTSGKETQYF
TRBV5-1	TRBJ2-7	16	CASSRGGQGGTYEQYF
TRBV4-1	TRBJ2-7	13	CASSQGTSGEQYF
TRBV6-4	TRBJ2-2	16	CASSPLAGPNTGELFF
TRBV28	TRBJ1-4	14	CASSFGQGGGKLFF
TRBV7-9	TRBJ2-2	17	CASSQPRVIANTGELFF
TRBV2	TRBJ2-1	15	CASSATSGRANEQFF
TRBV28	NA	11	CASKRGGEQYF
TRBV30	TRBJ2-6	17	CAWSLTGGASGANVLTF
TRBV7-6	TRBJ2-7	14	CASSPGGLVSEQYF
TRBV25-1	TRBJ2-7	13	CASSSPSRGEQYF
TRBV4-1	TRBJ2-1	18	CASSQQGLAGGGLNEQFF
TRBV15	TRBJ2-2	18	CATSIEPAGGPITGELFF
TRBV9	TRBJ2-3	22	CASSVYPRGRQDVLGSTDTQYF
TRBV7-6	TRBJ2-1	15	CASSPTSGRVYEQFF
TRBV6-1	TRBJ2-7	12	CAGRDLPGEQYF
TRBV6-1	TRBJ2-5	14	CASSVWQGQETQYF